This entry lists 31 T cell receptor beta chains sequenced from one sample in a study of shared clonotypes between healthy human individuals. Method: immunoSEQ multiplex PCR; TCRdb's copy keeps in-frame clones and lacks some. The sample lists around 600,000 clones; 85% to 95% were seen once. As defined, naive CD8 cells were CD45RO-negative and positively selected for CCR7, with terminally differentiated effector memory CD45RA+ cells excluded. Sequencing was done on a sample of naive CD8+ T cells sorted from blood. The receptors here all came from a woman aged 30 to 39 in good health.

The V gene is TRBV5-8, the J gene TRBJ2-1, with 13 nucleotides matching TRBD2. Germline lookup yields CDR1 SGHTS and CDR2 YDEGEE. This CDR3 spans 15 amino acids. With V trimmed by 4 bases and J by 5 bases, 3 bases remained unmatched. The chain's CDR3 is CASSVGLAGNNEQFF. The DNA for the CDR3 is TGTGCCAGCAGCGTGGGACTAGCGGGAAACAATGAGCAGTTCTTC.

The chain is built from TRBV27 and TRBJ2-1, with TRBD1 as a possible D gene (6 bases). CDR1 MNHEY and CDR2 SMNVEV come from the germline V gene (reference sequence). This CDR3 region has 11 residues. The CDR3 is CAAGAWNEQFF. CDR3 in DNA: TGTGCGGCAGGGGCGTGGAATGAGCAGTTCTTC.

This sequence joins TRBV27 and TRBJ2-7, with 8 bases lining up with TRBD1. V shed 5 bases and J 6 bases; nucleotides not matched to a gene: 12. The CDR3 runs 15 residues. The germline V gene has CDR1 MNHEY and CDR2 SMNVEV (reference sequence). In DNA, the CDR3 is TGTGCCAGCAGTCCCCTCGGCGCAGGGGGCGGCGAGCAGTACTTC. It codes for CASSPLGAGGGEQYF.

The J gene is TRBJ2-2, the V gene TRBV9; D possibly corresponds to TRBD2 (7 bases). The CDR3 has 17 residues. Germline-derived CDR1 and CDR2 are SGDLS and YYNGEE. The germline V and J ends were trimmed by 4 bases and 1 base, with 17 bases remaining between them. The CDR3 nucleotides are TGTGCCAGCAGCCAGGGGAGGCTAGCGGTGAACACCGGGGAGCTGTTTTTT. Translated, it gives CASSQGRLAVNTGELFF.

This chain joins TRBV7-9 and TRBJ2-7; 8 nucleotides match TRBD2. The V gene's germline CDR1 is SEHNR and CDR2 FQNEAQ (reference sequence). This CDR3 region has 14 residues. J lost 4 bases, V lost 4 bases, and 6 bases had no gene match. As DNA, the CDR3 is TGTGCCAGCAGCTCAAGCGGGAGTCCTTACGAGCAGTACTTC. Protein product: CASSSSGSPYEQYF.

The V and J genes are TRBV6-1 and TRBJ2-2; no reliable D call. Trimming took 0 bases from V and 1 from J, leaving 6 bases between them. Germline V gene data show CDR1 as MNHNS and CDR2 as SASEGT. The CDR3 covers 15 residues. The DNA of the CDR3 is TGTGCCAGCAGTGAAGCGGCAGAGAACACCGGGGAGCTGTTTTTT. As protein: CASSEAAENTGELFF.

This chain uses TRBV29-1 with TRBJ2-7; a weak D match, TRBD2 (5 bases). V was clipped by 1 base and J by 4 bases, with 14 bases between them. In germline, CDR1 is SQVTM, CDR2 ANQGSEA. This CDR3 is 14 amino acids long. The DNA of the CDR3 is TGCAGCGTTGAAGTTCCCGGGAATGGGTACGAGCAGTACTTC. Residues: CSVEVPGNGYEQYF.

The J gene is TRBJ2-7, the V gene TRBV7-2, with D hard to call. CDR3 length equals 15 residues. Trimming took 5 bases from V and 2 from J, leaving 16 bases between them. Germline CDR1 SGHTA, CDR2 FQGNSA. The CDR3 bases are TGTGCCAGCAGCCCCTCAGACGAAGGTGCCTACGAGCAGTACTTC. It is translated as CASSPSDEGAYEQYF.

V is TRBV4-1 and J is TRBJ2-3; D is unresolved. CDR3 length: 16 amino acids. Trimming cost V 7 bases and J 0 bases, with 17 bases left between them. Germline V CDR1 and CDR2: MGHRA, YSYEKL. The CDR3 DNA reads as TGCGCCAGCAACCTCGCGTTGGAGTGGAGCACAGATACGCAGTATTTT. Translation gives CASNLALEWSTDTQYF.

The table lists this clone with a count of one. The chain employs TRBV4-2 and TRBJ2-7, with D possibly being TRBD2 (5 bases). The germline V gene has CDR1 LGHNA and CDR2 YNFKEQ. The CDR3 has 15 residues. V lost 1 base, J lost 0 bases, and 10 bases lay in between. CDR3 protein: CASSQARASSYEQYF. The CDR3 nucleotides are TGTGCCAGCAGCCAAGCGAGGGCTAGCTCCTACGAGCAGTACTTC.

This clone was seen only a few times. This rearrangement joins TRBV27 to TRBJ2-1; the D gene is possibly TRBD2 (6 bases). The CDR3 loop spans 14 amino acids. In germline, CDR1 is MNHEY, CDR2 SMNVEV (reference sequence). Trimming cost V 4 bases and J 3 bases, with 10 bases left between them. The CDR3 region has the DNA TGTGCCAGCAGTTGGACGGGACTCTACAATGAGCAGTTCTTC. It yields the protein CASSWTGLYNEQFF.

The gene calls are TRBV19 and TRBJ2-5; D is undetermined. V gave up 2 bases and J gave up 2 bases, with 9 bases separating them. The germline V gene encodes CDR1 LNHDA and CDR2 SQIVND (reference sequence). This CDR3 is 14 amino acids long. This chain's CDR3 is CASSIFWGQETQYF. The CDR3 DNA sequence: TGTGCCAGTAGTATATTCTGGGGACAAGAGACCCAGTACTTC.

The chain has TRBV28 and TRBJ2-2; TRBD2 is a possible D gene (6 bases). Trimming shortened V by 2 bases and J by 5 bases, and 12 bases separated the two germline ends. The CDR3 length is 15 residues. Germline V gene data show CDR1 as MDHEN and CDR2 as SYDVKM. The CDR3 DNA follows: TGTGCCAGCAGTTTAAGAGGACTACCAACCGGGGAGCTGTTTTTT. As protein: CASSLRGLPTGELFF.

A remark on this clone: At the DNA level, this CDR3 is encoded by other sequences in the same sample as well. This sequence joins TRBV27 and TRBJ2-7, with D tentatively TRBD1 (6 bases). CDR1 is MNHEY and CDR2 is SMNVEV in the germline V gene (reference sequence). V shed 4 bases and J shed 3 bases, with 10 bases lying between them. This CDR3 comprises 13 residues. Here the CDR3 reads CASSSSDSYEQYF. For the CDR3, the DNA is TGTGCCAGCAGTTCCTCGGACAGCTACGAGCAGTACTTC.

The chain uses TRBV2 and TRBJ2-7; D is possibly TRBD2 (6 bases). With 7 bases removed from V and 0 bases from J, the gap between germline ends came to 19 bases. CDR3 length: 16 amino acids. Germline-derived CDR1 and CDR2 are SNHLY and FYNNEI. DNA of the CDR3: TGTGCCAGCACCGAAACCCAGCGGGTGAACTCCTACGAGCAGTACTTC. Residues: CASTETQRVNSYEQYF.

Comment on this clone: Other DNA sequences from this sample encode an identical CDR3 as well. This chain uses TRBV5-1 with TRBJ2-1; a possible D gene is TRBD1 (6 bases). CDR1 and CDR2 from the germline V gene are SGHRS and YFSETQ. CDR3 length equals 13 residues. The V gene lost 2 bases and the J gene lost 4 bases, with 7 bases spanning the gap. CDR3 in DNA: TGCGCCAGCAGCTTTACAGGGTACAATGAGCAGTTCTTC. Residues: CASSFTGYNEQFF.

CDR3 loop: CASSGPGLAERVETQYF. The CDR3 DNA reads as TGTGCCAGCAGTGGACCGGGACTAGCGGAGAGGGTGGAGACCCAGTACTTC. The chain is built from TRBV25-1 and TRBJ2-5, with 11 bases identical to TRBD2. Per the germline V gene, CDR1 is MGHDK and CDR2 is SYGVNS. V lost 4 bases and J lost 5; bases outside the gene matches: 12. This CDR3 comprises 17 residues.

This CDR3 reads CASSADSGSHGGELFF. The CDR3 nucleotides are TGTGCCAGCAGCGCAGACAGCGGGAGTCATGGCGGGGAGCTGTTTTTT. The gene calls are TRBV13 and TRBJ2-2; TRBD2 agrees at 8 bases. CDR3 length: 16 amino acids. The germline V gene encodes CDR1 PRHDT and CDR2 FYEKMQ (reference sequence). V was pared by 5 bases and J by 7 bases, with 12 bases of the junction left unmatched.

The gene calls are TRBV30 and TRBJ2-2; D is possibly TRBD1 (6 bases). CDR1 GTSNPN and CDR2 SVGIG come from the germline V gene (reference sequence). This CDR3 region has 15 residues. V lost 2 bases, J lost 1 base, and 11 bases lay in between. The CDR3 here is CAWSNGQLNTGELFF. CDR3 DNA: TGTGCCTGGAGTAATGGACAGTTGAACACCGGGGAGCTGTTTTTT.

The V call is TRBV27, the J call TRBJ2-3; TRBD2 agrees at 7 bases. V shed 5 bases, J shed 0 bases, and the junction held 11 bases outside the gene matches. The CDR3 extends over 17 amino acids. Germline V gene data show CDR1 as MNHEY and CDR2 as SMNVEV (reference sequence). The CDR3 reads CASSPRVAGASTDTQYF. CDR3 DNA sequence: TGTGCCAGCAGTCCCAGGGTGGCGGGAGCCAGCACAGATACGCAGTATTTT.

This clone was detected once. The CDR3 coding sequence is TGTGCCAGCAGCGTAGAAGGACAGAAGCAGTACTTC. Protein: CASSVEGQKQYF. V is TRBV9 and J is TRBJ2-7; possible D gene TRBD1, 6 bases. The V end was cut by 0 bases, the J end by 8 bases, with 9 bases between. Germline CDR1 SGDLS, CDR2 YYNGEE. The CDR3 runs 12 residues.

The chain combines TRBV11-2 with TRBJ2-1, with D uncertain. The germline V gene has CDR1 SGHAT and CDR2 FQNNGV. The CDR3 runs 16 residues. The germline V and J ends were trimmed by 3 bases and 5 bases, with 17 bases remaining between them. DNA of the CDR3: TGTGCCAGCAGCTTGGGTCTTCTACTGTCTGACAATGAGCAGTTCTTC. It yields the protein CASSLGLLLSDNEQFF.

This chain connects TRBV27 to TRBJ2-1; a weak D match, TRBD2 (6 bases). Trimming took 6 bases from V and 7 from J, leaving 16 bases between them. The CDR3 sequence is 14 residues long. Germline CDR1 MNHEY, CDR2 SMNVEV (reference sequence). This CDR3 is CASSSGTYSNEQFF. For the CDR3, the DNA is TGTGCCAGCAGCTCCGGGACTTACAGTAATGAGCAGTTCTTC.

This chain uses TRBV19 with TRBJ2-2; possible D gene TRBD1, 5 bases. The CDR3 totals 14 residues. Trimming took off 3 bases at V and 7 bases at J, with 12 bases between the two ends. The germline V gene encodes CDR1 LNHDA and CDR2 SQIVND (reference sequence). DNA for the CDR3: TGTGCCAGTAGTATGTCTCGAACAGGCGGGGAGCTGTTTTTT. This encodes CASSMSRTGGELFF.

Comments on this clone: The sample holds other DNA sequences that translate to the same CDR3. CDR3 in amino acids: CASSLVGGSYEQYF. The CDR3, as DNA: TGTGCCAGCAGCTTAGTGGGCGGGAGCTACGAGCAGTACTTC. The V gene is TRBV7-8, the J gene TRBJ2-7; 7 bases fit TRBD2. CDR1 and CDR2 from the germline V gene are SGHVS and FQNEAQ. V gave up 1 base and J gave up 3 bases; unmatched junction bases: 3. This CDR3 has 14 amino acids.

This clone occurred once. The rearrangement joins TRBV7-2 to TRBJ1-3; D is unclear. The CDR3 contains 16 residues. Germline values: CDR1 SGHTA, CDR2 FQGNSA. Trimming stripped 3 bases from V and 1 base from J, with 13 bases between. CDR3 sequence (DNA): TGTGCCAGCAGCTTCTATTCCTCTAAGTCTGGAAACACCATATATTTT. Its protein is CASSFYSSKSGNTIYF. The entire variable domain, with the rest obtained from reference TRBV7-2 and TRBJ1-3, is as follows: GAGVSQSPSNKVTEKGKDVELRCDPISGHTALYWYRQSLGQGLEFLIYFQGNSAPDKSGLPSDRFSAERTGGSVSTLTIQRTQQEDSAVYLCASSFYSSKSGNTIYFGEGSWLTVV.

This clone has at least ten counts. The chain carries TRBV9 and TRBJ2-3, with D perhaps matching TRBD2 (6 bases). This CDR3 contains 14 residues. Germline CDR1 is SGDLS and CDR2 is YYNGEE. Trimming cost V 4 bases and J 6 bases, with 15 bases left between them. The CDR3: CASSFGGGSDTQYF. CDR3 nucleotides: TGTGCCAGCAGCTTCGGAGGAGGGAGTGATACGCAGTATTTT.

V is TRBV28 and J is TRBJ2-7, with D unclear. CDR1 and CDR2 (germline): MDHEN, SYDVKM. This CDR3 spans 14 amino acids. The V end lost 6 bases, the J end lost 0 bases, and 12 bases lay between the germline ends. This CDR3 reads CASRPARSSYEQYF. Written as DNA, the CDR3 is TGTGCCAGCAGGCCCGCCCGTAGCTCCTACGAGCAGTACTTC.

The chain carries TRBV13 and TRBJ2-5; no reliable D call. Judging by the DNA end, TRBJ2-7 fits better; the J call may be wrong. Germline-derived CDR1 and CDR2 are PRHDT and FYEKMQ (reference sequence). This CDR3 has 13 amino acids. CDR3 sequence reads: CASSLASHYEQYF. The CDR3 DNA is TGTGCCAGCAGCTTAGCATCCCACTACGAGCAGTACTTC.

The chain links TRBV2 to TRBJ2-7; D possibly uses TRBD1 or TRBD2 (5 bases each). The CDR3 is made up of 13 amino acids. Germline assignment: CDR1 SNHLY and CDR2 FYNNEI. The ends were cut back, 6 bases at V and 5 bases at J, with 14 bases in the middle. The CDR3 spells CASRLTERNEQYF. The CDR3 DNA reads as TGTGCCAGCAGATTGACAGAGCGGAACGAGCAGTACTTC. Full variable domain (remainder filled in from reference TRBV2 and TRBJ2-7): EPEVTQTPSHQVTQMGQEVILRCVPISNHLYFYWYRQILGQKVEFLVSFYNNEISEKSEIFDDQFSVERPDGSNFTLKIRSTKLEDSAMYFCASRLTERNEQYFGPGTRLTVT.

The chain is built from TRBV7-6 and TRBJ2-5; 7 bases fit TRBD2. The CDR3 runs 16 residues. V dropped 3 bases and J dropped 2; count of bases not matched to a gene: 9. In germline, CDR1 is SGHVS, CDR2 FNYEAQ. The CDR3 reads CASSFGLGGEQETQYF. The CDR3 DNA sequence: TGTGCCAGCAGCTTTGGCCTGGGGGGGGAACAAGAGACCCAGTACTTC.